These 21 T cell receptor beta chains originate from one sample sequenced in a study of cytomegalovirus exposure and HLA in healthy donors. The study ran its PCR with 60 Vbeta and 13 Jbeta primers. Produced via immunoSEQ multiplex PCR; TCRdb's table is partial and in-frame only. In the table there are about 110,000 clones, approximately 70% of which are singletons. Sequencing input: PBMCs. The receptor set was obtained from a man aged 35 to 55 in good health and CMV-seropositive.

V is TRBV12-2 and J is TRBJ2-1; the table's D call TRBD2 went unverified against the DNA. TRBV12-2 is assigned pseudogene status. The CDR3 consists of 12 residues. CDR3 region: CASKPGKDEQFF. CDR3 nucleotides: TGTGCTTCAAAGCCGGGGAAAGATGAGCAGTTCTTC.

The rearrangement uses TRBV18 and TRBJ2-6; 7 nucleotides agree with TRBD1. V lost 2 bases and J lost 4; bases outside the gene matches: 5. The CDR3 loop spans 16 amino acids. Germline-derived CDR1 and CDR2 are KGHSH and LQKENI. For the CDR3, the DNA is TGTGCCAGCTCACCAAAAACAGGGGCGGGGGCCAACGTCCTGACTTTC. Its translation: CASSPKTGAGANVLTF.

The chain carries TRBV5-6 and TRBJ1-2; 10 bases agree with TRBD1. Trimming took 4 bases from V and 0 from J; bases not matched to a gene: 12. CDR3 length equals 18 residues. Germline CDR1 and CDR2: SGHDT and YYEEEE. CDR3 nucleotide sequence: TGTGCCAGCAGCATCCCCCTGGGACAGGGGACACCTAACTATGGCTACACCTTC. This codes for CASSIPLGQGTPNYGYTF.

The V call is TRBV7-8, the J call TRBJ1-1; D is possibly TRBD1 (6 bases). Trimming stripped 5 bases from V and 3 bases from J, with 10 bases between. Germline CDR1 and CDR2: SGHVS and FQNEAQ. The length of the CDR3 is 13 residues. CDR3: CASSRRQDTEAFF. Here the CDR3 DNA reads TGTGCCAGCAGCCGAAGACAGGACACTGAAGCTTTCTTT. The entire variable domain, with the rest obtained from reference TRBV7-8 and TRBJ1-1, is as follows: GAGVSQSPRYKVAKRGQDVALRCDPISGHVSLFWYQQALGQGPEFLTYFQNEAQLDKSGLPSDRFFAERPEGSVSTLKIQRTQQEDSAVYLCASSRRQDTEAFFGQGTRLTVV.

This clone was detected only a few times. CDR3 protein: CASSYLDGGEKLFF. The CDR3 coding sequence is TGTGCCAGCAGTTACCTGGACGGCGGGGAAAAACTGTTTTTT. The chain has TRBV6-6 and TRBJ1-4; no firm D call. The ends were cut back, 2 bases at V and 8 bases at J, with 12 bases in the middle. This CDR3 region has 14 residues. Germline V gives CDR1 MNHNY, CDR2 SVGAGI (reference sequence).

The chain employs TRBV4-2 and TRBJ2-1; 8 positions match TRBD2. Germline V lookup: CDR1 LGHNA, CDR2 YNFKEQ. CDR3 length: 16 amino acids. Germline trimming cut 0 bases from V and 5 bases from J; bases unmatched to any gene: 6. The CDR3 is CASSQEGNSGNNEQFF. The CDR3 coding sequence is TGTGCCAGCAGCCAAGAAGGTAATAGCGGGAACAATGAGCAGTTCTTC.

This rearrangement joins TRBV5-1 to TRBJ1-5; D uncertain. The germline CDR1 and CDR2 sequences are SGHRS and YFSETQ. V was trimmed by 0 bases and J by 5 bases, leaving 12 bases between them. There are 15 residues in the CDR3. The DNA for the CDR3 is TGCGCCAGCAGCTTGGGGCCCCCCGCGGATCAGCCCCAGCATTTT. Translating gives CASSLGPPADQPQHF.

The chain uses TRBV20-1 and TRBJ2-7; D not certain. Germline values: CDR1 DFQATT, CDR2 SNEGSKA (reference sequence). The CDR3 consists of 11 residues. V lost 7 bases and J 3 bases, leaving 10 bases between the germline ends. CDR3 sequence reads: CSVSQDYEQYF. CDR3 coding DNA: TGCAGTGTTTCGCAGGACTACGAGCAGTACTTC.

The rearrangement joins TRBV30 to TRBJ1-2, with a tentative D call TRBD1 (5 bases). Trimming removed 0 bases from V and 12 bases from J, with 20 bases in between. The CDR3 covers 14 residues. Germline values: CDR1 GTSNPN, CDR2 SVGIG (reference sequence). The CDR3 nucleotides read TGTGCCTGGAGTGTAGGAGGGGCCCAGGTAGGGGACACCTTC. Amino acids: CAWSVGGAQVGDTF.

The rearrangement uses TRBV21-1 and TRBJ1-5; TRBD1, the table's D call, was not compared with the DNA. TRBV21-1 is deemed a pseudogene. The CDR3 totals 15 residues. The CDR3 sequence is CASSKGTVSNQPQHF. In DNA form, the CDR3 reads TGTGCCAGCAGCAAAGGGACAGTTAGCAATCAGCCCCAGCATTTT.

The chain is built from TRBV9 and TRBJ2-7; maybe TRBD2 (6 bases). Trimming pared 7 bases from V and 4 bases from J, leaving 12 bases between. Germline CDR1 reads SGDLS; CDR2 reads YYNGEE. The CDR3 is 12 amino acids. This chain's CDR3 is CASSKRVYEQYV. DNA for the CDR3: TGTGCCAGCTCCAAGCGGGTTTACGAGCAGTACGTC.

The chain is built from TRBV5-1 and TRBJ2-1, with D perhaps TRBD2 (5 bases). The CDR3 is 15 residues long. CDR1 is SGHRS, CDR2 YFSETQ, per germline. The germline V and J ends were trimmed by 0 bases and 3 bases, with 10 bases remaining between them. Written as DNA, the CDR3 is TGCGCCAGCAGCTTGGCCGGTGGAGGCTACAATGAGCAGTTCTTC. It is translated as CASSLAGGGYNEQFF.

CDR3 coding DNA: TGTGCCAGCAGCTTGGAGGCAGGACTCGCTGGCTACACCTTC. It yields the protein CASSLEAGLAGYTF. V usage is TRBV5-4 and J usage is TRBJ1-2; D unresolved. The length of the CDR3 is 14 residues. Germline V gene lookup returns CDR1 SGHNT and CDR2 YYREEE (reference sequence). The germline V and J ends were trimmed by 0 bases and 7 bases, with 13 bases remaining between them.

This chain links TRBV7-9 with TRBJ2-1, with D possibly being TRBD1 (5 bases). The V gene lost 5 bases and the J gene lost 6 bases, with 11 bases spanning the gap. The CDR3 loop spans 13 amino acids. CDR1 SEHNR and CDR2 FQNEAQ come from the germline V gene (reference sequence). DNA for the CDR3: TGTGCCAGCAGCCTCCCAGGGTTCAATGAGCAGTTCTTC. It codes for CASSLPGFNEQFF.

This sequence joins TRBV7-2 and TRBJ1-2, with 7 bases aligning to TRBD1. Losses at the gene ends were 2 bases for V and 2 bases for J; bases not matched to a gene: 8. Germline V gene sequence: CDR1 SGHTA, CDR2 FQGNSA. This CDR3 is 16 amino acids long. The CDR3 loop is CASSLSPRGQNYGYTF. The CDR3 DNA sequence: TGTGCCAGCAGCTTATCGCCTAGGGGGCAGAACTATGGCTACACCTTC.

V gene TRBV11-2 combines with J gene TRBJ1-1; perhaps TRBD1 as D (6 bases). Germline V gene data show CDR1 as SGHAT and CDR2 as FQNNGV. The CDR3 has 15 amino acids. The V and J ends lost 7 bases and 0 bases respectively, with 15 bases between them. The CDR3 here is CASTDAQGVNTEAFF. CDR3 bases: TGTGCCAGCACCGATGCACAGGGAGTGAACACTGAAGCTTTCTTT.

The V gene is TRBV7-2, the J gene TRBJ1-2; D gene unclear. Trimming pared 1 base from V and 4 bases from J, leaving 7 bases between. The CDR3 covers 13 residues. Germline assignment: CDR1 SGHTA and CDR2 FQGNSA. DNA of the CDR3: TGTGCCAGCAGCTTAGACAGCATCTATGGCTACACCTTC. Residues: CASSLDSIYGYTF.

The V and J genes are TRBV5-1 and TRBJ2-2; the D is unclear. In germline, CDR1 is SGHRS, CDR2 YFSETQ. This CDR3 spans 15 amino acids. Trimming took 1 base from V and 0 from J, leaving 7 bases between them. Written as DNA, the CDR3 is TGCGCCAGCAGCTTGCGCCAGTCGAACACCGGGGAGCTGTTTTTT. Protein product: CASSLRQSNTGELFF.

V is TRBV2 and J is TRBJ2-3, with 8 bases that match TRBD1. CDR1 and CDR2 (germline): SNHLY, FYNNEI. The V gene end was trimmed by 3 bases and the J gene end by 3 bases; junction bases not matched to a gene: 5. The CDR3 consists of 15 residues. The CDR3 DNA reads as TGTGCCAGCAGTGATGACAGGGGAAATACAGATACGCAGTATTTT. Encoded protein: CASSDDRGNTDTQYF.

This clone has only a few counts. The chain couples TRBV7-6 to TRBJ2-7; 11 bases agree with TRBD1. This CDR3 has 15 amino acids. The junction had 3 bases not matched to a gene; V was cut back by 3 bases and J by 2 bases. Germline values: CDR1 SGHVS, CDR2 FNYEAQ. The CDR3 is CASSLGGQGAYEQYF. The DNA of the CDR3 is TGTGCCAGCAGCTTGGGGGGACAGGGGGCCTACGAGCAGTACTTC.

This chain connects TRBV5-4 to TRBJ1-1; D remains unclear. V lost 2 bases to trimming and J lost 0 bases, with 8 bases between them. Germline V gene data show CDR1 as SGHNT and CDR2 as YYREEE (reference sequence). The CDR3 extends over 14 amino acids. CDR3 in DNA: TGTGCCAGCAGCTTAGAGCGGCTGAACACTGAAGCTTTCTTT. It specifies CASSLERLNTEAFF.